These 21 T cell receptor beta chains were all obtained from the same sample, sequenced in a study of T cells in women clearing cervical HPV infection. Data came from immunoSEQ multiplex PCR; TCRdb stores just in-frame clones and leaves some out. This listing includes under 45,000 clones. The material sequenced was blood buffy coat. The receptor set was obtained from a woman between 18 and 70 years old with a cervical HPV16 infection that either progressed to CIN3+ or cleared (not recorded which).

CDR3 bases read: TGTGCCAGCTCAATAGGACGGGACAGTACCTACGAG. This sequence encodes CASSIGRDSTYE. The whole CDR3 reads CASSIGRDSTYEQYF. The V and J genes are TRBV18 and TRBJ2-7, with 7 nucleotides matching TRBD1. The CDR3 extends 3 residues past the end of the read, so its final part is completed from the germline J gene. Germline V gene lookup returns CDR1 KGHSH and CDR2 LQKENI. J was trimmed by 2 bases and V by 5 bases; bases with no gene match: 9. The CDR3 covers 15 residues.

Notes on this clone: Coverage ceases 3 residues before the CDR3 finishes, and the germline J gene fills in the end. The V gene is TRBV7-9, the J gene TRBJ2-2; no clear D gene. This CDR3 has 14 residues. Trimming pared 3 bases from V and 5 bases from J, leaving 10 bases between. The germline CDR1 and CDR2 sequences are SEHNR and FQNEAQ (reference sequence). CDR3 bases read: TGTGCCAGCAGCTTCTCATCGGGTACCGGGGAG. Its protein product is CASSFSSGTGE. The entire CDR3 is CASSFSSGTGELFF.

About this clone: The DNA ends 3 residues before the CDR3 does, and the rest of the CDR3 is filled in from the germline J gene. This sequence joins TRBV5-1 and TRBJ2-3; 11 positions agree with TRBD1. CDR1 is SGHRS, CDR2 YFSETQ, per germline. The CDR3 contains 16 residues. CDR3 amino acids: CASSFGQGARNQPQYF. Partial CDR3 DNA: TGCGCCAGCAGCTTTGGACAGGGGGCTCGGAATCAGCCG.

The CDR3 protein is CASSIPGLAGRSSYEQYF. The sequenced CDR3 bases are TGTGCCAGTAGTATACCGGGACTAGCGGGTAGGAGCTCCTACGAG. V usage is TRBV19 and J usage is TRBJ2-7; the match to TRBD2 covers 12 bases. Read coverage stops 3 residues before the CDR3 terminus; the germline J gene supplies the remainder. This CDR3 has 18 amino acids. V lost 2 bases and J lost 0; bases outside the gene matches: 8. From germline, CDR1 is LNHDA and CDR2 SQIVND (reference sequence).

A note on this clone: Read coverage stops 3 residues before the CDR3 terminus; the germline J gene supplies the remainder. The genes are TRBV7-9 and TRBJ2-1, with 8 bases matching TRBD1. Germline V CDR1 and CDR2: SEHNR, FQNEAQ (reference sequence). Trimming took 5 bases from V and 9 from J; bases not matched to a gene: 9. The CDR3 covers 14 residues. The CDR3 loop is CASSGDRGWGEQFF. CDR3 DNA, as far as it was read: TGTGCCAGCAGCGGCGACAGGGGATGGGGTGAG. The full variable domain, with the rest looked up from reference TRBV7-9 and TRBJ2-1, is DTGVSQNPRHKITKRGQNVTFRCDPISEHNRLYWYRQTLGQGPEFLTYFQNEAQLEKSRLLSDRFSAERPKGSFSTLEIQRTEQGDSAMYLCASSGDRGWGEQFFGPGTRLTVL.

Notes on this clone: The read falls 3 residues short of the CDR3 end, and the missing part is taken from the germline J gene. This chain links TRBV10-3 with TRBJ2-7, with D perhaps TRBD1 (5 bases). This CDR3 contains 12 residues. Per germline, CDR1 ENHRY and CDR2 SYGVKD. V lost 3 bases and J lost 3, with 6 bases in between. This CDR3 reads CAISEDSYEQYF. CDR3 DNA, as far as it was read: TGTGCCATCAGTGAAGACAGCTACGAG.

Remarks on this clone: The CDR3 end lies 3 residues beyond the end of the read and is filled in from the germline J gene. V and J are TRBV18 and TRBJ2-7; 10 bases map to TRBD2. Germline V CDR1 and CDR2: KGHSH, LQKENI. The CDR3 consists of 16 residues. V dropped 5 bases and J dropped 0; count of bases not matched to a gene: 7. CDR3 loop: CASSSGLAVNSYEQYF. CDR3 DNA, as far as it was read: TGTGCCAGCTCATCTGGACTAGCGGTAAACTCCTACGAG.

Regarding this clone: Sequencing ends 3 residues short of the CDR3 end; the germline J gene provides the rest. This chain connects TRBV14 to TRBJ2-7, with 8 bases lining up with TRBD2. Germline CDR1 and CDR2: SGHDN and FVKESK. This CDR3 has 13 amino acids. Losses at the gene ends were 4 bases for V and 2 bases for J; bases not matched to a gene: 1. Incomplete CDR3 DNA: TGTGCCAGCAGCCCAGCGGGGGCCTACGAG. Encoded protein: CASSPAGAYE. Given in full, the CDR3 is CASSPAGAYEQYF.

About this clone itself: One junction end does not reproduce the germline sequence, and a read error may be involved. Read coverage stops 3 residues before the CDR3 terminus; the germline J gene supplies the remainder. This sample also contains other DNA sequences that code for the same CDR3. This chain joins TRBV30 and TRBJ1-3; 8 positions match TRBD1. The CDR3 is 14 residues long. Germline V CDR1 and CDR2: GTSNPN, SVGIG (reference sequence). The CDR3 spells CAWSQGAPGNTIYF. Partial CDR3 DNA: TGTGCCTGGAGCCAGGGGGCCCCTGGAAACACA.

About this clone itself: From the germline J gene comes the end of the CDR3, since the read stops 3 residues before it. V gene TRBV23-1 combines with J gene TRBJ1-2, with D hard to call. TRBV23-1 is reported as an ORF; its role is uncertain. This CDR3 is built from 16 residues. Trimming took off 0 bases at V and 6 bases at J, with 17 bases between the two ends. The CDR3 sequence is CASSQSQEQIINGYTF. The DNA read from the CDR3 is TGCGCCAGCAGTCAATCTCAGGAACAGATCATCAATGGC.

Incomplete CDR3 DNA: TGTGCCAGCAGGTGGACAGGGCCCTCCTACGAG. This translates into CASRWTGPSYE. The CDR3 in its entirety is CASRWTGPSYEQYF. This chain connects TRBV28 to TRBJ2-7, with 8 bases lining up with TRBD1. The read ends 3 residues before the CDR3 terminus; that terminus is restored from the germline J gene. The ends lost 6 bases at V and 0 bases at J; junction bases unmatched: 4. The germline V gene has CDR1 MDHEN and CDR2 SYDVKM. The CDR3 is 14 residues long.

As to this clone: The CDR3 goes on 3 residues after the read ends, and that part is filled in from the germline J gene. This chain joins TRBV7-9 and TRBJ2-2, with 7 bases matching TRBD1. Unmatched junction bases numbered 4, after V lost 6 bases and J lost 0 bases. This CDR3 has 15 amino acids. Germline V gives CDR1 SEHNR, CDR2 FQNEAQ (reference sequence). The CDR3 is CASRPGTANTGELFF. The DNA read from the CDR3 is TGTGCCAGCAGACCGGGGACAGCGAACACCGGGGAG. The whole variable domain, filled in from reference TRBV7-9 and TRBJ2-2, reads DTGVSQNPRHKITKRGQNVTFRCDPISEHNRLYWYRQTLGQGPEFLTYFQNEAQLEKSRLLSDRFSAERPKGSFSTLEIQRTEQGDSAMYLCASRPGTANTGELFFGEGSRLTVL.

Concerning this clone: The missing CDR3 end, 3 residues past where the read stops, is filled in from the germline J gene. The chain couples TRBV7-6 to TRBJ1-4; D not resolved. The CDR3 runs to 12 residues. Looked up from germline, CDR1 is SGHVS and CDR2 is FNYEAQ. Trimming shortened V by 4 bases and J by 7 bases, and 7 bases separated the two germline ends. CDR3 bases read: TGTGCCAGCAGCTCCACTCCTGAAAAA. Amino acid sequence: CASSSTPEK. The CDR3 as a whole reads CASSSTPEKLFF.

Turning to this clone: The sequenced fragment ends 3 residues before the CDR3 boundary, so the rest is inferred from the germline J gene. The rearrangement links TRBV19 to TRBJ2-7; 7 nucleotides agree with TRBD1. Germline lookup yields CDR1 LNHDA and CDR2 SQIVND (reference sequence). The CDR3 spans 17 residues. The V segment lost 5 bases and the J segment 6 bases; nucleotides outside the gene matches: 19. The part of the CDR3 DNA that was read is TGTGCCAGTAGTCCGTGGACAGGAGCCCAGGGCTTCTCCGAG. It encodes CASSPWTGAQGFSE. The full-length CDR3 reads as CASSPWTGAQGFSEQYF.

On this clone itself: The read stops 3 residues short of the end of the CDR3; the missing end is completed from the germline J gene. The gene calls are TRBV19 and TRBJ1-1; 7 bases line up with TRBD1. The CDR3 has 16 residues. Losses at the gene ends were 6 bases for V and 0 bases for J; bases not matched to a gene: 10. In germline, CDR1 is LNHDA, CDR2 SQIVND (reference sequence). This CDR3 reads CASSRRQGRMNTEAFF. The sequenced CDR3 bases are TGTGCCAGTAGCCGAAGACAGGGACGAATGAACACTGAA.

A word on this clone: With the read ending 3 residues before the CDR3 end, the germline J gene is used to fill in that end. J is TRBJ1-5 and V is TRBV20-1; 7 bases are a match to TRBD1. CDR3 length: 15 residues. Germline values: CDR1 DFQATT, CDR2 SNEGSKA (reference sequence). The J segment lost 1 base and the V segment lost 8 bases, leaving 11 bases of the junction unmatched. The CDR3 loop reads CSPSNRGSSNQPQHF. The CDR3 DNA, read in part, is TGCAGTCCATCGAACAGGGGCTCAAGCAATCAGCCC.

The chain's CDR3 is CASSLGRGGNTEAFF. The part of the CDR3 DNA that was read is TGTGCCAGCAGCTTAGGCAGGGGCGGGAACACTGAA. The V gene is TRBV7-9, the J gene TRBJ1-1; TRBD1 might be the D (6 bases). Read coverage stops 3 residues before the CDR3 terminus; the germline J gene supplies the remainder. The CDR3 runs to 15 residues. The germline gives CDR1 SEHNR, CDR2 FQNEAQ (reference sequence). V was cut by 1 base and J by 1 base, with 10 bases left in between.

Worth noting for this clone: The CDR3 extends 3 residues past the end of the read, so its final part is completed from the germline J gene. The J gene is TRBJ1-2, the V gene TRBV18; 12 nucleotides align to TRBD1. This CDR3 is 13 amino acids long. Germline CDR1 and CDR2: KGHSH and LQKENI. The CDR3 is CASSPGQGANYTF. The sequenced CDR3 bases are TGTGCCAGCTCACCGGGACAGGGGGCAAAC.

Details on this clone: The read terminates 3 residues ahead of where the CDR3 ends, so the germline J gene completes it. The chain uses TRBV30 and TRBJ2-2, with D perhaps given as TRBD1 or TRBD2 (5 bases each). Germline V gives CDR1 GTSNPN, CDR2 SVGIG (reference sequence). This CDR3 contains 13 residues. The CDR3 loop reads CAWSGGANEKLFF. The sequenced part of the CDR3 DNA is TGTGCCTGGAGTGGAGGGGCTAATGAAAAG.

Comment on this clone: The read comes to an end 3 residues before the CDR3 does, leaving the germline J gene to fill in the end. The rearrangement links TRBV7-9 to TRBJ2-5; D is perhaps TRBD1 (5 bases). CDR1 and CDR2 from the germline V gene are SEHNR and FQNEAQ (reference sequence). The CDR3 consists of 14 residues. With 5 bases removed from V and 5 bases from J, the gap between germline ends came to 15 bases. The CDR3 here is CASSIQGPGETQYF. Partial CDR3 DNA: TGTGCCAGCAGCATTCAGGGTCCCGGCGAGACC.

CDR3 bases read: TGCAGTGCTAGACAGGGGGCACCCAATGGC. It is translated as CSARQGAPNG. The full CDR3 is CSARQGAPNGYTF. V is TRBV20-1 and J is TRBJ1-2, with TRBD1 matching 8 bases. The missing CDR3 end, 3 residues past where the read stops, is filled in from the germline J gene. The germline CDR1 and CDR2 sequences are DFQATT and SNEGSKA (reference sequence). The V and J ends lost 2 bases and 6 bases, in that order; junction bases with no gene match: 5. This CDR3 contains 13 residues.